One T cell receptor beta chain is described in this entry. No cognate antigen has been identified for it. Base qualities are missing; no much larger clone stands one base away. The cysteine opens and the phenylalanine closes a CDR3 of 13 amino acids. Of the read, only the CDR3 DNA is kept; its 39 bases are in frame from base 1. CDR1 and CDR2, per the germline V gene, are SQVTM and ANQGSEA. The approximately 39 donors, aged roughly 6 to 95 years, were systemically healthy Caucasian individuals from Russia. Each donor gave ten milliliters of peripheral blood, collected into EDTA-treated Vacutainer tubes. PBMCs were isolated by Ficoll-Paque density-gradient centrifugation, with at least 7 million obtained per sample. Trizol reagent was used to extract total RNA from PBMCs, with at least 5 micrograms per sample. Naive CD45RAhigh/CD27high T cell percentages were measured by flow cytometry on a PBMC aliquot from every donor.

This entry belongs to a study of blood T cells in healthy people across ages (dated by TCRdb to the mid-2010s). Regarding the research as a whole: In model experiments, roughly one uniquely barcoded TCR beta cDNA molecule per two T cells was captured by template switching. To track age-related changes in TCR beta repertoire diversity, the study relied on deep sequencing normalized with unique cDNA molecular identifiers. Donors were grouped into four age groups: young (average approximately 15 years), middle-aged (about 40), aged (about 59) and long-lived (around 80). To avoid experimental bias, donors of different ages were distributed randomly across sequencing lanes. Two additional independent replicas of 1 million unique cDNA reads from the same blood draw were analyzed for two donors (one aged 18 to 30 and one aged 80 or older). Results the study describes overall, beyond this receptor: Observed TCR beta diversity per million T cells fell roughly linearly with age, and a significant reduction was already apparent by age about 36. The percentage of naive T cells measured by flow cytometry correlated strongly with observed TCR beta diversity. Because profiling used bulk unsorted PBMCs, naive and antigen-experienced compartments could not be compared conclusively. Compared with the aged group, more naive CD4+ T cells, fewer expanded clones and increased TCR diversity were shown by the long-lived group, suggesting age selection. Estimates of total diversity based on one million sequenced T cells were regarded as lower bounds and as underestimates. The CMV infection status of donors was not known, potentially confounding age-related changes in expanded clonotypes.

Library generation was performed with 5' RACE. The instrument given in TCRdb is Illumina HiSeq 2500. A second roughly 6 to 12 cycle PCR used a sample-barcoded 5' primer and a J-beta primer mix. A template-switch 5' adaptor carrying 12 random nucleotides introduced a unique molecular identifier onto each TCR beta cDNA molecule. At least 2.5 million CDR3-containing paired-end reads were obtained from each sample. First-strand cDNA was synthesized from all RNA with the Mint cDNA synthesis kit, primed by a TRBC-specific oligonucleotide. After uracil-DNA glycosylase treatment, a first 18-cycle PCR used universal primers M1SS and BC2_uni_R on all cDNA. The original methods were these. For normalization, 1 million high-quality reads were randomly selected from each sample, with every read carrying a distinct molecular identifier. Reads with shared molecular identifiers were discarded instead of being binned into consensus sequences. CDR3 identification, clonotype clustering and error correction used MiTCR with a Q25 quality threshold and the strictest error-elimination algorithm. A nonparametric unseen species model with Euler transformation was used to estimate a lower bound on total TCR beta diversity. TCRdb applied fastp at Q25 and MiXCR to the public reads, then kept only in-frame beta chains. Records with the same CDR3 protein are collapsed into one entry carrying the most frequent genes and DNA. The authors' filters were not applied to this entry. In this sample the table shows about 1,800,000 distinct CDR3 sequences, over 25% of which occur a single time. The top ten hold more than 6% of the sample.

The sequence joins TRBV29-1 to TRBJ2-5, with 10 middle bases fitting TRBD1. The J call is in doubt because the DNA end fits TRBJ2-7 better. Specimen: blood. This clonotype was obtained from a woman aged 25 to 39 in good health. The CDR3 in this case is CSVEGTGVGEQYF. The DNA sequence reads TGCAGCGTTGAGGGGACAGGGGTCGGCGAGCAGTACTTC.